These 20 T cell receptor beta chains came from one sample sequenced in a study of identical twins (dated by TCRdb to the mid-2010s). Receptor amplification or capture employed 5' RACE. The sequencer was an Illumina HiSeq 2000. In-frame beta chains were kept once TCRdb had trimmed the public reads at Q25 with fastp and called clones with MiXCR. Duplicate CDR3 protein sequences are folded into a single record with the most common DNA and genes. A total of just under 550,000 distinct CDR3 sequences appear in this sample, roughly 15% of them only once. Of the sample, about 0.4% falls within the top ten clones. This sample was also put to use in a study of yellow fever vaccine responses in identical twins.

The sample consisted of CD4+ T cells sorted from blood. The source of these receptors is a woman aged 18-29 years in good health.

The chain couples TRBV25-1 to TRBJ2-7, with TRBD1 matching over 8 bases. CDR3 size: 12 residues. In germline, CDR1 is MGHDK, CDR2 SYGVNS. The J segment lost 5 bases and the V segment lost 8 bases, leaving 5 bases of the junction unmatched. DNA for the CDR3: TGTGCCAGCGGATGGACAGGGAACGAGCAGTACTTC. Translated, it gives CASGWTGNEQYF.

This clonotype showed up just a few times. This chain connects TRBV7-8 to TRBJ2-3, with TRBD1 identical over 9 bases. This CDR3 spans 17 amino acids. J lost 2 bases, V lost 0 bases, and 6 bases had no gene match. Germline CDR1 reads SGHVS; CDR2 reads FQNEAQ. CDR3 nucleotides: TGTGCCAGCAGCTTAGCACCGGGACAGGGCTTCACAGATACGCAGTATTTT. This sequence encodes CASSLAPGQGFTDTQYF.

The chain recombines TRBV20-1 with TRBJ1-2; 7 bases align to TRBD1. After removal of 3 bases from V and 3 bases from J, the junction contained 4 bases not matched to a gene. This CDR3 has 13 amino acids. CDR1 DFQATT and CDR2 SNEGSKA come from the germline V gene (reference sequence). The DNA for the CDR3 is TGCAGTGCTAGCACAGGGGTTGACTATGGCTACACCTTC. Its translation is CSASTGVDYGYTF.

The chain couples TRBV11-2 to TRBJ2-3, with D uncertain. Germline CDR1 SGHAT, CDR2 FQNNGV. Trimming pared 1 base from V and 2 bases from J, leaving 7 bases between. The CDR3 has 14 residues. This CDR3 is CASSLGVNTDTQYF. CDR3 DNA sequence: TGTGCCAGCAGCTTAGGGGTCAACACAGATACGCAGTATTTT.

This clonotype turned up a few times. V usage is TRBV6-2 or TRBV6-3 and J usage is TRBJ1-1, with 8 bases fitting TRBD1. The CDR3 spans 20 residues. Germline CDR1 and CDR2: MNHEY and SVGEGT. The ends lost 0 bases at V and 0 bases at J; junction bases unmatched: 15. In DNA form, the CDR3 reads TGTGCCAGCAGTTACTCGAAAGCAGGGGGCTTTCTTGGGATGAACACTGAAGCTTTCTTT. This encodes CASSYSKAGGFLGMNTEAFF.

The DNA for the CDR3 is TGTGCCAGCAGTTCCGCAGGACTAGCGGGTAACACAGATACGCAGTATTTT. Protein product: CASSSAGLAGNTDTQYF. The rearrangement joins TRBV6-5 to TRBJ2-3; the match to TRBD2 covers 11 bases. Germline loops: CDR1 MNHEY, CDR2 SVGAGI. Trimming cost V 4 bases and J 2 bases; bases outside gene matches: 8. CDR3 length equals 17 residues.

This clonotype was found once. CDR3 sequence: CASRDDRTFGEQFF. The CDR3 coding sequence is TGTGCCAGTAGAGACGACAGGACCTTCGGTGAGCAGTTCTTC. The gene calls are TRBV19 and TRBJ2-1, with a possible D match to TRBD1 (6 bases). From germline, CDR1 is LNHDA and CDR2 SQIVND (reference sequence). This CDR3 has 14 amino acids. V was cut by 6 bases and J by 9 bases, with 18 bases left in between. Complete variable domain (other parts from reference TRBV19 and TRBJ2-1): DGGITQSPKYLFRKEGQNVTLSCEQNLNHDAMYWYRQDPGQGLRLIYYSQIVNDFQKGDIAEGYSVSREKKESFPLTVTSAQKNPTAFYLCASRDDRTFGEQFFGPGTRLTVL.

The chain carries TRBV6-5 and TRBJ2-6; 7 positions match TRBD1. This CDR3 is built from 18 residues. Germline CDR1 MNHEY, CDR2 SVGAGI. V dropped 6 bases and J dropped 0; count of bases not matched to a gene: 11. The CDR3 DNA follows: TGTGCCAGCAGCTATAGGGGACAGTCAATCTCTGGGGCCAACGTCCTGACTTTC. It translates to CASSYRGQSISGANVLTF.

There are a few counts of this clonotype. The chain employs TRBV27 and TRBJ2-7; D unresolved. Germline V gene lookup returns CDR1 MNHEY and CDR2 SMNVEV (reference sequence). Trimming took 7 bases from V and 6 from J, leaving 7 bases between them. The CDR3 totals 10 residues. The CDR3 sequence is CASKGREQYV. Written as DNA, the CDR3 is TGTGCCAGCAAGGGCCGCGAGCAGTACGTC.

The chain has TRBV4-2 and TRBJ1-1; TRBD1 is a possible D gene (6 bases). The V end lost 7 bases, the J end lost 10 bases, and 25 bases lay between the germline ends. The CDR3 contains 15 residues. From germline, CDR1 is LGHNA and CDR2 YNFKEQ. CDR3 sequence reads: CASTLERGGGSLAFF. DNA for the CDR3: TGTGCCAGCACCCTAGAGCGGGGAGGGGGATCTTTAGCTTTCTTT.

This clonotype was recorded a few times. The chain employs TRBV5-4 and TRBJ2-2; D gene ambiguous. Germline lookup yields CDR1 SGHNT and CDR2 YYREEE (reference sequence). The CDR3 sequence is 17 residues long. V gave up 0 bases and J gave up 4 bases, with 16 bases separating them. For the CDR3, the DNA is TGTGCCAGCAGCTTGGGGGCCGTCCGGCGAGGCACCGGGGAGCTGTTTTTT. Protein sequence: CASSLGAVRRGTGELFF.

This clonotype has a count of ten or more. The chain couples TRBV11-2 to TRBJ2-7; D is perhaps TRBD2 (7 bases). The CDR3 covers 16 residues. The germline gives CDR1 SGHAT, CDR2 FQNNGV. V lost 6 bases and J 3 bases, leaving 21 bases between the germline ends. CDR3 in amino acids: CASRSRGAGLIYEQYV. CDR3 DNA: TGTGCCAGCAGGTCCCGGGGGGCGGGATTGATCTACGAGCAGTACGTC.

This clonotype was seen more than once but under ten times. This chain uses TRBV18 with TRBJ2-5; D is undetermined. CDR1 KGHSH and CDR2 LQKENI come from the germline V gene. The V and J ends lost 5 bases and 3 bases respectively, with 7 bases between them. This CDR3 has 12 residues. The CDR3 nucleotides are TGTGCCAGCTCAGCCCTAAAAGAGACCCAGTACTTC. Protein product: CASSALKETQYF.

The chain joins TRBV25-1 to TRBJ2-1; D gene unclear. CDR1 is MGHDK and CDR2 is SYGVNS in the germline V gene. The CDR3 consists of 16 residues. V was clipped by 3 bases and J by 0 bases, with 12 bases between them. The CDR3 region has the DNA TGTGCCAGCAGTGATCTGACCGGTGGCTCCTACAATGAGCAGTTCTTC. Translation gives CASSDLTGGSYNEQFF.

The sample holds a few counts of this clonotype. The chain joins TRBV4-2 to TRBJ2-3; 8 bases are shared with TRBD2. V was pared by 2 bases and J by 0 bases, with 16 bases of the junction left unmatched. The germline gives CDR1 LGHNA, CDR2 YNFKEQ. The CDR3 extends over 20 amino acids. Here the CDR3 reads CASSQLAGFTPKGSTDTQYF. The DNA for the CDR3 is TGTGCCAGCAGCCAATTAGCGGGGTTTACCCCCAAGGGAAGCACAGATACGCAGTATTTT.

This clonotype showed up just a few times. The chain employs TRBV4-2 and TRBJ1-2; 9 nucleotides align to TRBD1. Germline CDR1 LGHNA, CDR2 YNFKEQ. Losses at the gene ends were 0 bases for V and 7 bases for J; bases not matched to a gene: 9. The CDR3 is made up of 16 amino acids. CDR3 residues: CASSQDPTGGVGGYTF. The CDR3 DNA reads as TGTGCCAGCAGCCAAGACCCGACAGGGGGGGTTGGTGGCTACACCTTC.

The chain is built from TRBV27 and TRBJ1-1, with D possibly being TRBD1 (5 bases). Germline CDR1 and CDR2: MNHEY and SMNVEV (reference sequence). Trimming left V 5 bases short and J 6 bases short, with 13 bases between. The CDR3 sequence is 13 residues long. In DNA form, the CDR3 reads TGTGCCAGCAGTAGGGACTTCGGCGCTGAAGCTTTCTTT. Its protein product is CASSRDFGAEAFF.

This clonotype was picked up many times. The chain links TRBV5-1 to TRBJ2-4; TRBD2 agrees at 12 bases. After removal of 4 bases from V and 4 bases from J, the junction contained 3 bases not matched to a gene. Germline values: CDR1 SGHRS, CDR2 YFSETQ. The CDR3 sequence is 15 residues long. The CDR3: CASSSTSGGKNIQYF. The CDR3 coding sequence is TGCGCCAGCAGCAGTACTAGCGGGGGGAAAAACATTCAGTACTTC.

The chain employs TRBV7-3 and TRBJ2-3, with TRBD2 identical over 13 bases. CDR1 is SGHTA, CDR2 FQGTGA, per germline. V dropped 4 bases and J dropped 4; count of bases not matched to a gene: 8. The CDR3 totals 17 residues. CDR3 DNA sequence: TGTGCCAGCAGCTCTACTTCGGGACTAGCGGGATCAGATACGCAGTATTTT. Translating gives CASSSTSGLAGSDTQYF.

This clonotype appeared a few times. V gene TRBV12-3 or TRBV12-4 combines with J gene TRBJ1-6, with D possibly being TRBD1 (6 bases). This CDR3 has 13 amino acids. The germline V and J ends were trimmed by 4 bases and 9 bases, with 10 bases remaining between them. CDR3 coding DNA: TGTGCCAGCAGTTCGTCAGGGGTTTCACCCCTCCACTTT. Residues: CASSSSGVSPLHF.